The 27 T cell receptor beta chains reported below all come from one sample, sequenced in a study of blood T cell repertoires in COVID-19. The data were produced by immunoSEQ multiplex PCR, yet TCRdb's version contains in-frame clones alone and is incomplete. The sample lists around 190,000 clones, more than 85% occurring once. Specimen: PBMCs or T cells enriched from blood (not recorded which). These receptors originate from a woman aged 40-49 years in a cohort exposed to, infected with or recovered from COVID-19 (not recorded which).

The chain uses TRBV7-9 and TRBJ1-2, with D possibly being TRBD1 (5 bases). This CDR3 region has 16 residues. V was shortened by 2 bases and J by 4 bases, with 17 bases between the two germline ends. The V gene's germline CDR1 is SEHNR and CDR2 FQNEAQ (reference sequence). CDR3 nucleotide sequence: TGTGCCAGCAGCTTAAGACAAGGGGTTCCGGGCTATGGCTACACCTTC. The encoded protein is CASSLRQGVPGYGYTF.

The gene calls are TRBV21-1 and TRBJ2-2; the table's D gene call, TRBD2, was not cross checked with the DNA. TRBV21-1 is a pseudogene locus. This CDR3 spans 17 amino acids. The CDR3 sequence: CASSKSWVLAETGELFF. The CDR3 DNA reads as TGTGCCAGCAGCAAATCTTGGGTTCTAGCTGAGACCGGGGAGCTGTTTTTT.

This clone was observed a handful of times. The V gene is TRBV27, the J gene TRBJ2-2, with TRBD2 identical over 10 bases. V lost 5 bases to trimming and J lost 3 bases; unmatched junction nucleotides: 9. The germline V gene has CDR1 MNHEY and CDR2 SMNVEV (reference sequence). This CDR3 has 17 residues. The CDR3 sequence is CASSPTGTSVHTGELFF. DNA of the CDR3: TGTGCCAGCAGTCCCACCGGGACTAGCGTTCACACCGGGGAGCTGTTTTTT.

The gene calls are TRBV7-9 and TRBJ1-4, with 8 bases lining up with TRBD1. Germline V gene sequence: CDR1 SEHNR, CDR2 FQNEAQ (reference sequence). The trim removed 4 bases at V and 8 bases at J, leaving 9 bases unmatched. The CDR3 totals 15 residues. CDR3 in amino acids: CASSYPTGEREKLFF. Written as DNA, the CDR3 is TGTGCCAGCAGCTATCCGACAGGGGAGAGAGAAAAACTGTTTTTT. Filled out from reference TRBV7-9 and TRBJ1-4, the complete variable domain reads DTGVSQNPRHKITKRGQNVTFRCDPISEHNRLYWYRQTLGQGPEFLTYFQNEAQLEKSRLLSDRFSAERPKGSFSTLEIQRTEQGDSAMYLCASSYPTGEREKLFFGSGTQLSVL.

The rearrangement links TRBV3-1 (or the pseudogene TRBV3-2) to TRBJ1-1; tentatively, D is TRBD1 (5 bases). The germline CDR1 and CDR2 sequences are LGHDT and YNNKEL (reference sequence). This CDR3 has 15 residues. Trimming took off 4 bases at V and 4 bases at J, with 16 bases between the two ends. This CDR3 reads CASSPTGGVSTEAFF. In DNA, the CDR3 is TGTGCCAGCAGCCCAACGGGAGGGGTGAGCACTGAAGCTTTCTTT.

The V gene is TRBV4-1, the J gene TRBJ1-1; 9 nucleotides align to TRBD1. V was clipped by 1 base and J by 5 bases; unmatched bases: 5. Germline V gives CDR1 MGHRA, CDR2 YSYEKL. CDR3 size: 15 residues. In nucleotides, the CDR3 is TGCGCCAGCAGCCAAGTTCGGACAGGGGTGACTGAAGCTTTCTTT. It specifies CASSQVRTGVTEAFF.

This clone was observed a few times. The CDR3: CASSLNTGTTNEQFF. The CDR3 region has the DNA TGTGCCAGCAGCTTAAATACCGGGACTACCAATGAGCAGTTCTTC. The gene calls are TRBV7-9 and TRBJ2-1, with TRBD2 matching over 7 bases. Germline V gives CDR1 SEHNR, CDR2 FQNEAQ (reference sequence). Trimming removed 2 bases from V and 6 bases from J; junction bases left unmatched: 7. This CDR3 is built from 15 residues.

The genes are TRBV5-1 and TRBJ1-1; 8 nucleotides align to TRBD1. The junction had 3 bases not matched to a gene; V was cut back by 0 bases and J by 8 bases. Germline CDR1 SGHRS, CDR2 YFSETQ. This CDR3 has 13 residues. CDR3 amino acids: CASSLGTGKEAFF. The CDR3 DNA follows: TGCGCCAGCAGCTTGGGGACAGGGAAAGAAGCTTTCTTT. Together with reference TRBV5-1 and TRBJ1-1, the CDR3 gives the full variable domain: KAGVTQTPRYLIKTRGQQVTLSCSPISGHRSVSWYQQTPGQGLQFLFEYFSETQRNKGNFPGRFSGRQFSNSRSEMNVSTLELGDSALYLCASSLGTGKEAFFGQGTRLTVV.

This sequence joins TRBV5-1 and TRBJ2-2; 9 bases fit TRBD1. Germline values: CDR1 SGHRS, CDR2 YFSETQ. There are 15 residues in the CDR3. Unmatched junction bases numbered 7, after V lost 4 bases and J lost 6 bases. Here the CDR3 DNA reads TGCGCCAGCAGCCCGACAGGGGGTCTCTCCGGGGAGCTGTTTTTT. Encoded protein: CASSPTGGLSGELFF.

This clone appeared a few times. This rearrangement joins TRBV27 to TRBJ2-7, with TRBD2 identical over 10 bases. The V and J ends lost 3 bases and 2 bases, in that order; junction bases with no gene match: 4. The CDR3 sequence is 15 residues long. Germline CDR1 and CDR2: MNHEY and SMNVEV (reference sequence). CDR3 residues: CASSFNLAGAYEQYF. CDR3 DNA: TGTGCCAGCAGTTTCAATCTAGCGGGAGCCTACGAGCAGTACTTC.

The V call is TRBV5-5, the J call TRBJ2-1; possibly TRBD1 for D (5 bases). The CDR3 contains 15 residues. Germline V gene lookup returns CDR1 SGHKS and CDR2 YYEKEE (reference sequence). V dropped 6 bases and J dropped 7 bases, with 20 bases sitting between them. The CDR3 protein is CASTSAVKGWNEQFF. Here the CDR3 DNA reads TGTGCCAGCACCTCTGCGGTAAAGGGGTGGAATGAGCAGTTCTTC. The full variable domain, rest sourced from reference TRBV5-5 and TRBJ2-1, is DAGVTQSPTHLIKTRGQQVTLRCSPISGHKSVSWYQQVLGQGPQFIFQYYEKEERGRGNFPDRFSARQFPNYSSELNVNALLLGDSALYLCASTSAVKGWNEQFFGPGTRLTVL.

The V call is TRBV9, the J call TRBJ2-6; D unclear. The V and J ends lost 3 bases and 4 bases respectively, with 11 bases between them. Per the germline V gene, CDR1 is SGDLS and CDR2 is YYNGEE. The CDR3 runs 15 residues. CDR3 amino acids: CASSGRAAGANVLTF. DNA for the CDR3: TGTGCCAGCAGCGGACGCGCGGCCGGGGCCAACGTCCTGACTTTC.

The chain uses TRBV5-1 and TRBJ1-1; perhaps TRBD1 as D (6 bases). The CDR3 length is 13 residues. The V gene lost 5 bases and the J gene lost 5 bases, with 13 bases spanning the gap. Germline V gene data show CDR1 as SGHRS and CDR2 as YFSETQ. In DNA, the CDR3 is TGCGCCAGCAGGTCAGGGGTGGGGACTGAAGCTTTCTTT. Translating it yields CASRSGVGTEAFF. Full variable domain (rest looked up from reference TRBV5-1 and TRBJ1-1): KAGVTQTPRYLIKTRGQQVTLSCSPISGHRSVSWYQQTPGQGLQFLFEYFSETQRNKGNFPGRFSGRQFSNSRSEMNVSTLELGDSALYLCASRSGVGTEAFFGQGTRLTVV.

V and J are TRBV7-8 and TRBJ1-5; D is ambiguous. Looked up from germline, CDR1 is SGHVS and CDR2 is FQNEAQ. V lost 1 base, J lost 0 bases, and 7 bases lay in between. The CDR3 runs to 15 residues. The CDR3 bases are TGTGCCAGCAGCTTAGGGAGTAATAGCAATCAGCCCCAGCATTTT. Encoded protein: CASSLGSNSNQPQHF.

The chain employs TRBV15 and TRBJ1-2, with TRBD1 as a possible D gene (6 bases). Deletions cut 5 bases from V and 1 base from J, with 11 bases between. Germline V gives CDR1 LNHNV, CDR2 YYDKDF (reference sequence). This CDR3 comprises 14 residues. The CDR3 is CATSEVRGNYGYTF. In DNA, the CDR3 is TGTGCCACCAGCGAAGTCAGGGGTAACTATGGCTACACCTTC.

The rearrangement uses TRBV19 and TRBJ1-1; D is possibly TRBD1 (6 bases). Germline V gene sequence: CDR1 LNHDA, CDR2 SQIVND (reference sequence). V was cut by 5 bases and J by 0 bases, with 13 bases left in between. The CDR3 runs to 15 residues. The CDR3 bases are TGTGCCAGTAGTCGTACAGGGTCGTTGAACACTGAAGCTTTCTTT. It encodes CASSRTGSLNTEAFF.

This clone appeared a single time. The chain carries TRBV5-5 and TRBJ2-1; 14 positions match TRBD2. This CDR3 region has 20 residues. Trimming removed 1 base from V and 1 base from J; junction bases left unmatched: 10. Germline assignment: CDR1 SGHKS and CDR2 YYEKEE (reference sequence). CDR3 protein: CASSLIGTSGGFTSYNEQFF. CDR3 coding DNA: TGTGCCAGCAGCTTGATAGGGACTAGCGGGGGTTTCACGTCCTACAATGAGCAGTTCTTC.

The V call is TRBV9, the J call TRBJ2-7, with 9 bases lining up with TRBD1. CDR3 length equals 14 residues. The V gene end was trimmed by 3 bases and the J gene end by 4 bases; junction bases not matched to a gene: 5. Germline V gene sequence: CDR1 SGDLS, CDR2 YYNGEE. The CDR3, as DNA: TGTGCCAGCAGCGCAGCCGGGACAGGGTACGAGCAGTACTTC. This gives the protein CASSAAGTGYEQYF.

This sequence joins TRBV27 and TRBJ1-1, with a tentative D call TRBD1 (6 bases). V lost 3 bases to trimming and J lost 5 bases, with 13 bases between them. The germline gives CDR1 MNHEY, CDR2 SMNVEV (reference sequence). CDR3 size: 14 residues. CDR3 sequence reads: CASSFNRERTEAFF. Here the CDR3 DNA reads TGTGCCAGCAGTTTCAACAGGGAGAGGACTGAAGCTTTCTTT.

The chain recombines TRBV7-9 with TRBJ1-6, with 9 bases lining up with TRBD1. The CDR3 contains 17 residues. Germline V gives CDR1 SEHNR, CDR2 FQNEAQ (reference sequence). J was trimmed by 2 bases and V by 2 bases; bases with no gene match: 4. CDR3 loop: CASSLRDRDAYNSPLHF. The CDR3 nucleotides are TGTGCCAGCAGCTTAAGGGACAGGGATGCCTATAATTCACCCCTCCACTTT.

V usage is TRBV29-1 and J usage is TRBJ1-2; TRBD1 matches at 9 bases. With 4 bases clipped from V and 2 bases from J, the junction kept 5 bases outside the gene matches. This CDR3 is 14 amino acids long. Germline values: CDR1 SQVTM, CDR2 ANQGSEA. CDR3 loop: CSVAGTGMNYGYTF. CDR3 sequence (DNA): TGCAGCGTTGCTGGGACAGGGATGAACTATGGCTACACCTTC.

This clone was seen just once. The chain uses TRBV7-2 and TRBJ2-7; 9 nucleotides align to TRBD2. The CDR3 covers 15 residues. In germline, CDR1 is SGHTA, CDR2 FQGNSA. Trimming cost V 0 bases and J 4 bases; bases outside gene matches: 4. The CDR3 sequence: CASSLAPAGGYEQYF. The CDR3 DNA reads as TGTGCCAGCAGCTTAGCCCCAGCGGGAGGTTACGAGCAGTACTTC.

V gene TRBV15 combines with J gene TRBJ1-3; the match to TRBD1 covers 8 bases. V was clipped by 5 bases and J by 0 bases; unmatched bases: 6. Germline CDR1 is LNHNV and CDR2 is YYDKDF (reference sequence). The CDR3 spans 16 residues. CDR3 sequence reads: CATSGQGANSGNTIYF. In DNA form, the CDR3 reads TGTGCCACCAGCGGCCAGGGGGCTAACTCTGGAAACACCATATATTTT.

Points on this clone: The identical CDR3 is also encoded by other nucleotide sequences in the sample. V gene TRBV19 combines with J gene TRBJ1-5, with D unresolved. V was clipped by 4 bases and J by 3 bases, with 4 bases between them. The CDR3 length is 12 residues. Germline CDR1 reads LNHDA; CDR2 reads SQIVND (reference sequence). The CDR3 loop reads CASSRANQPQHF. CDR3 nucleotides: TGTGCCAGTAGTAGGGCCAATCAGCCCCAGCATTTT.

V usage is TRBV7-2 and J usage is TRBJ2-7; D possibly corresponds to TRBD2 (6 bases). Germline V gene sequence: CDR1 SGHTA, CDR2 FQGNSA. The CDR3 runs to 14 residues. V was cut by 0 bases and J by 0 bases, with 6 bases left in between. The CDR3 protein is CASSLAGGSYEQYF. DNA for the CDR3: TGTGCCAGCAGCTTAGCGGGGGGCTCCTACGAGCAGTACTTC.

This clone was recorded only once. The chain carries TRBV11-3 and TRBJ2-5, with D tentatively TRBD2 (6 bases). CDR3 size: 14 residues. The V and J ends lost 5 bases and 5 bases respectively, with 15 bases between them. CDR1 is SGHNT, CDR2 YENEEA, per germline. The CDR3 nucleotides are TGTGCCAGCAGCCCCTCGGGGGTGGGCGAGACCCAGTACTTC. Residues: CASSPSGVGETQYF.

The chain carries TRBV19 and TRBJ1-3; D gene uncertain. V was shortened by 5 bases and J by 8 bases, with 13 bases between the two germline ends. Germline V gene data show CDR1 as LNHDA and CDR2 as SQIVND (reference sequence). CDR3 size: 13 residues. CDR3 DNA sequence: TGTGCCAGTAGTTCGAGAGAAGTAGACACCATATATTTT. Amino acids: CASSSREVDTIYF.